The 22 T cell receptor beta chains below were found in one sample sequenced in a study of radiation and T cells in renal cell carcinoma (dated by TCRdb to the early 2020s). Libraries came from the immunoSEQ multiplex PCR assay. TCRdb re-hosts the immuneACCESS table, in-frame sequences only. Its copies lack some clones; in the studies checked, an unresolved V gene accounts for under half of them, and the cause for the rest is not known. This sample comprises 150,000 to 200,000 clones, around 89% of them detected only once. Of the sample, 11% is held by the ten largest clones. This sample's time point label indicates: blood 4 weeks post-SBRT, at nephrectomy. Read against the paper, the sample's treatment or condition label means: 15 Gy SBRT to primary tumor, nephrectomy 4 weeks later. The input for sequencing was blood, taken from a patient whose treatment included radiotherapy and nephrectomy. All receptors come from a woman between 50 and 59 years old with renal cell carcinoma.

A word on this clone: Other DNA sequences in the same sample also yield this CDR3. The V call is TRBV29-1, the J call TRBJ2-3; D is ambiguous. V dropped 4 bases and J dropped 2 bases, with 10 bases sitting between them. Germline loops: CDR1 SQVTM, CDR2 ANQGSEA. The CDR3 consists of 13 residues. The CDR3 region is CSVGGTPTDTQYF. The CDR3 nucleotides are TGCAGCGTTGGGGGTACGCCCACAGATACGCAGTATTTT.

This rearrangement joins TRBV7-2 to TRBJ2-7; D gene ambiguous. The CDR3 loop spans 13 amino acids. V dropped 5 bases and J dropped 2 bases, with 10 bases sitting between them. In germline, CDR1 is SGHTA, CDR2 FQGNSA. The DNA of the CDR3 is TGTGCCAGCAGCCCTTTGGCCCCCTACGAGCAGTACTTC. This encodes CASSPLAPYEQYF.

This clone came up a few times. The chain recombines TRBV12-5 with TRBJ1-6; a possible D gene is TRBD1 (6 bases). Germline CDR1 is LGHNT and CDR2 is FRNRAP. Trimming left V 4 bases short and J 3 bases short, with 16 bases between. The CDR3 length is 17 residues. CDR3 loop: CASGSYDTGFYNSPLHF. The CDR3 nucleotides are TGTGCTAGTGGTTCGTACGACACAGGGTTCTATAATTCACCCCTCCACTTT.

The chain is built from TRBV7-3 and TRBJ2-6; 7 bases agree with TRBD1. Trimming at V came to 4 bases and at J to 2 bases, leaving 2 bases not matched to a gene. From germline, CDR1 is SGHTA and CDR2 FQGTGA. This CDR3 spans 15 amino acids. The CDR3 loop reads CASSSGTAGANVLTF. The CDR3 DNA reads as TGTGCCAGCAGCTCTGGGACAGCTGGGGCCAACGTCCTGACTTTC.

This CDR3 is CAWSGARAYEKLFF. CDR3 bases: TGTGCCTGGAGTGGGGCCCGGGCATATGAAAAACTGTTTTTT. The rearrangement joins TRBV30 to TRBJ1-4; D not resolved. The CDR3 is made up of 14 amino acids. V lost 1 base to trimming and J lost 6 bases, with 12 bases between them. Germline V lookup: CDR1 GTSNPN, CDR2 SVGIG (reference sequence).

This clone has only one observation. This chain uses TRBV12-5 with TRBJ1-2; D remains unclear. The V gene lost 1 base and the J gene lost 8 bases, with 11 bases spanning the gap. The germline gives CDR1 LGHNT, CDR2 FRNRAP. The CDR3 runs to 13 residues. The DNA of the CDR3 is TGTGCTAGTGGTTTGGAGAGGGTGTTCGGCTACACCTTC. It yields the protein CASGLERVFGYTF.

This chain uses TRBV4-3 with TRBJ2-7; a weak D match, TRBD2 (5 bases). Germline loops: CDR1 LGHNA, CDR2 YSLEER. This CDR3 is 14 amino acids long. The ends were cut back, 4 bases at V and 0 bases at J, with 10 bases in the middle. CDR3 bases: TGCGCCAGCAGCCCTGTCGGGGACTCCTACGAGCAGTACTTC. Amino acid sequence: CASSPVGDSYEQYF.

The CDR3 here is CASSRRFRSYGYTF. The CDR3 DNA follows: TGTGCCAGCAGCCGGCGTTTCAGGTCATATGGCTACACCTTC. This rearrangement joins TRBV5-6 to TRBJ1-2; D unclear. In germline, CDR1 is SGHDT, CDR2 YYEEEE. CDR3 size: 14 residues. Between the trimmed V and J ends, which lost 4 bases and 5 bases, there was a span of 15 bases.

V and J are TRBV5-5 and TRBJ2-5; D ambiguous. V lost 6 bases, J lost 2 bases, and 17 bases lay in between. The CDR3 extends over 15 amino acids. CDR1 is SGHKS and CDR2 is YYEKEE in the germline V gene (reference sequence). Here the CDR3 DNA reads TGTGCCAGCAACCCTATGGGCAGCCTTCAAGAGACCCAGTACTTC. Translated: CASNPMGSLQETQYF.

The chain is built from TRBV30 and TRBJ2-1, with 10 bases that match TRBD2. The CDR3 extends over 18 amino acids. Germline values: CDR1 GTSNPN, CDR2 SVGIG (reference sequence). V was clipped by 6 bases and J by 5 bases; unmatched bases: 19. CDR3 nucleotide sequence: TGTGCCTGCACCCTGGGCTGGCTAGCGGGGGTTACAAACAATGAGCAGTTCTTC. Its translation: CACTLGWLAGVTNNEQFF.

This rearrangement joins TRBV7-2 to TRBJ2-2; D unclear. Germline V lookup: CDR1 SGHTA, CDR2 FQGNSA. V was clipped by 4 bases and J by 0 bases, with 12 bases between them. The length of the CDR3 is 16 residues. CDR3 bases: TGTGCCAGCAGCTCCGGACCGTTCGCGAACACCGGGGAGCTGTTTTTT. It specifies CASSSGPFANTGELFF.

The CDR3 sequence is CASSAWDRTKDYGYTF. CDR3 nucleotides: TGTGCCAGCAGCGCCTGGGACAGAACTAAAGATTATGGCTACACCTTC. The V gene is TRBV9, the J gene TRBJ1-2; 7 bases line up with TRBD1. Losses at the gene ends were 3 bases for V and 5 bases for J; bases not matched to a gene: 13. The CDR3 is made up of 16 amino acids. From germline, CDR1 is SGDLS and CDR2 YYNGEE.

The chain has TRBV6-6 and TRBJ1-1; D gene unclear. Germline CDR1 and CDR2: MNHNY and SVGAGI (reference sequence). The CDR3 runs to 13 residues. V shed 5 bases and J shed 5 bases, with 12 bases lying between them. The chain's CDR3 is CASSQSGKTEAFF. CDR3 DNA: TGTGCCAGCAGTCAATCGGGGAAGACTGAAGCTTTCTTT.

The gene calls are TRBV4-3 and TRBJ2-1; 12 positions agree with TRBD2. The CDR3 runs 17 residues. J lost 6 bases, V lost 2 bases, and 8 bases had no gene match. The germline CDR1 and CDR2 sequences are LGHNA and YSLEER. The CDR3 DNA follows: TGCGCCAGCAGCCAAAACCTAGCGGGGGGGCCGGGCAATGAGCAGTTCTTC. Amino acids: CASSQNLAGGPGNEQFF.

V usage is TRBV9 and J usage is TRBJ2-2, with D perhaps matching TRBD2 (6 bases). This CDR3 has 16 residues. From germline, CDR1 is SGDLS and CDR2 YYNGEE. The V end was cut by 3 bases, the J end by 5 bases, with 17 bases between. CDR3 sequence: CASSAPSGGRTGELFF. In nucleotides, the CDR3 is TGTGCCAGCAGCGCCCCCTCCGGGGGTAGGACCGGGGAGCTGTTTTTT.

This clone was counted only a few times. The CDR3 DNA reads TGTGCCAGTAGTATAGACACCGGGACGGCAAGAGCCTACGAGCAGTACTTC. Protein product: CASSIDTGTARAYEQYF. The rearrangement uses TRBV19 and TRBJ2-7; D is perhaps TRBD1 or TRBD2 (5 bases each). The CDR3 covers 17 residues. In germline, CDR1 is LNHDA, CDR2 SQIVND (reference sequence). Deletions cut 0 bases from V and 2 bases from J, with 17 bases between. Based on the CDR3 plus reference TRBV19 and TRBJ2-7, the full variable domain is DGGITQSPKYLFRKEGQNVTLSCEQNLNHDAMYWYRQDPGQGLRLIYYSQIVNDFQKGDIAEGYSVSREKKESFPLTVTSAQKNPTAFYLCASSIDTGTARAYEQYFGPGTRLTVT.

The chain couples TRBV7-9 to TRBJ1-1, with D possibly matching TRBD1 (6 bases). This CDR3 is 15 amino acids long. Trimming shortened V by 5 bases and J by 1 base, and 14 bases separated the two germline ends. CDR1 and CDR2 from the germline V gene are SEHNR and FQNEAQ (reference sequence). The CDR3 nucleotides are TGTGCCAGCAGCCTTGACGGGACACCGAACACTGAAGCTTTCTTT. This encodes CASSLDGTPNTEAFF. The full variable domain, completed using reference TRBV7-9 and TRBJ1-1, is DTGVSQNPRHKITKRGQNVTFRCDPISEHNRLYWYRQTLGQGPEFLTYFQNEAQLEKSRLLSDRFSAERPKGSFSTLEIQRTEQGDSAMYLCASSLDGTPNTEAFFGQGTRLTVV.

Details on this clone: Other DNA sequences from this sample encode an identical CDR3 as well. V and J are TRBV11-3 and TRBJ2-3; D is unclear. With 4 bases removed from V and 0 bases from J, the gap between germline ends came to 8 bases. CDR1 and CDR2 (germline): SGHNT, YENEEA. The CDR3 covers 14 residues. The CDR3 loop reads CASSSLSSTDTQYF. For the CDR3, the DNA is TGTGCCAGCAGCTCTCTTTCTAGCACAGATACGCAGTATTTT.

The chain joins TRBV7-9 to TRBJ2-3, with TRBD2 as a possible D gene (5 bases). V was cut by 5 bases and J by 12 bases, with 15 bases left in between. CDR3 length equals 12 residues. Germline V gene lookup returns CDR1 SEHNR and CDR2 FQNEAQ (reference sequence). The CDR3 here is CASSDPGIPQYF. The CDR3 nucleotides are TGTGCCAGCAGCGACCCCGGGATCCCACAGTATTTT.

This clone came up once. The CDR3 DNA sequence: TGTGCCAGCAGCTTAGAATCAGGGTTAGAGTCTGGAAACACCATATATTTT. The encoded protein is CASSLESGLESGNTIYF. The chain carries TRBV7-8 and TRBJ1-3; possibly TRBD1 for D (5 bases). V was shortened by 1 base and J by 1 base, with 14 bases between the two germline ends. CDR1 SGHVS and CDR2 FQNEAQ come from the germline V gene. This CDR3 is 17 amino acids long.

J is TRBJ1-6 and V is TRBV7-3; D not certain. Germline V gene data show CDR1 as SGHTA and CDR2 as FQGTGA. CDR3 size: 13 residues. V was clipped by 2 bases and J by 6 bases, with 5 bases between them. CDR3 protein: CASSLGINSPLHF. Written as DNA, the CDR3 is TGTGCCAGCAGCTTAGGAATTAATTCACCCCTCCACTTT. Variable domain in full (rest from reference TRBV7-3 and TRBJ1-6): GAGVSQTPSNKVTEKGKYVELRCDPISGHTALYWYRQSLGQGPEFLIYFQGTGAADDSGLPNDRFFAVRPEGSVSTLKIQRTERGDSAVYLCASSLGINSPLHFGNGTRLTVT.

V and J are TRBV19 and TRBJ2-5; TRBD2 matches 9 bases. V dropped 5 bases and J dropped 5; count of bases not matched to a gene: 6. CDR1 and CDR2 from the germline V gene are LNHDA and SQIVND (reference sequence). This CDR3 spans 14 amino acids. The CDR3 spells CASSPAGGRETQYF. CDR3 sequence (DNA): TGTGCCAGTAGTCCCGCGGGGGGGCGGGAGACCCAGTACTTC.